This TCR beta chain was recorded in a study of OX40 agonist ivuxolimab in advanced cancers. In the study overall: Every 2 weeks, patients received ivuxolimab intravenously, dosed at 0.01 to 10 mg/kg. Dose-escalation patients suffered from hepatocellular carcinoma, melanoma, renal cell or head and neck cancer.

Germline V gene data show CDR1 as GTSNPN and CDR2 as SVGIG (reference sequence). The CDR3 has 14 residues. The V and J ends lost 3 bases and 6 bases, in that order; junction bases with no gene match: 10. Whole-study results and caveats: By week 6 at 0.1 to 3.0 mg/kg, blood CD4+ and CD8+ T cells had expanded clonally.

The investigators sampled blood at baseline, at cycle 4 day 1, and at cycle 7 day 1. Produced via immunoSEQ multiplex PCR; TCRdb's table is partial and in-frame only. The table includes about 41,000 clones, more than 75% detected once. In this sample, this clone turned up a few times. Its antigen is currently unknown. This clonotype was sampled from an adult with an advanced solid tumor such as melanoma, head and neck, liver or kidney cancer. V usage is TRBV30 and J usage is TRBJ1-1, with TRBD1 matching 7 bases. The input for sequencing was CD4+ or CD8+ T cells sorted from blood, taken in a trial of the OX40 agonist ivuxolimab. As DNA, the CDR3 is TGTGCCTGGAGCCTGACAGGGTTGGGGGCTGAAGCTTTCTTT. Its translation is CAWSLTGLGAEAFF.